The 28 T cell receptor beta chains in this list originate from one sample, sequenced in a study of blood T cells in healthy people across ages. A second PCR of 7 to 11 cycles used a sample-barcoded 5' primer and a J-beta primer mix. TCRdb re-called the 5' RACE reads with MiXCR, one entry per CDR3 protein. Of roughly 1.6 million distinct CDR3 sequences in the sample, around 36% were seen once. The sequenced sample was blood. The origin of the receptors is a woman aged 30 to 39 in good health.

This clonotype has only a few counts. CDR3 sequence reads: CASSPRTWTGQETQYF. The CDR3 nucleotides are TGTGCCAGCAGCCCCAGAACCTGGACAGGCCAAGAGACCCAGTACTTC. The chain is built from TRBV7-2 and TRBJ2-5, with 7 bases identical to TRBD1. The CDR3 spans 16 residues. CDR1 SGHTA and CDR2 FQGNSA come from the germline V gene. The J segment lost 1 base and the V segment lost 5 bases, leaving 10 bases of the junction unmatched.

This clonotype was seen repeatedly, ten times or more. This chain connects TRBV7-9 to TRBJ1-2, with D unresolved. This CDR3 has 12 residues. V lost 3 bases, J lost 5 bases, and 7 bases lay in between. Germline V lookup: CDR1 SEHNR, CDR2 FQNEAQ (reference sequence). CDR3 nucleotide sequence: TGTGCCAGCAGCTTGGAAGCTTATGGCTACACCTTC. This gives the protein CASSLEAYGYTF.

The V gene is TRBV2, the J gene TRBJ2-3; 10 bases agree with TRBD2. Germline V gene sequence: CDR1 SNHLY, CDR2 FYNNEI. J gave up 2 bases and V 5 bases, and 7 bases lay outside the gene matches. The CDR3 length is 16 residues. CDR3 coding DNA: TGTGCCAGCAGTCTTGGACTAGCGGATCTCACAGATACGCAGTATTTT. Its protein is CASSLGLADLTDTQYF.

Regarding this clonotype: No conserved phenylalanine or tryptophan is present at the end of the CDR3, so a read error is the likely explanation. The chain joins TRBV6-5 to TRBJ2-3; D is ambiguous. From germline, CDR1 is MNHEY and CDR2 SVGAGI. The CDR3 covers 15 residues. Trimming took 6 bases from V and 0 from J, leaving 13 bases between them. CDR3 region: CASRPWTTSTDTQYC. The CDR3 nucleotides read TGTGCCAGCAGGCCTTGGACCACGAGCACAGATACGCAGTATTGT.

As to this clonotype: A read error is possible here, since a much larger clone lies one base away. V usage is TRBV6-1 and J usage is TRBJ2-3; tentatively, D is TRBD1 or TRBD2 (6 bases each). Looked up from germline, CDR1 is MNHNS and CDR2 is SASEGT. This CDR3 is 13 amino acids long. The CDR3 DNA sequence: TGTGTCAGCAGTCCAACAGGGAGGGATACGCAGTATTTT. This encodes CVSSPTGRDTQYF.

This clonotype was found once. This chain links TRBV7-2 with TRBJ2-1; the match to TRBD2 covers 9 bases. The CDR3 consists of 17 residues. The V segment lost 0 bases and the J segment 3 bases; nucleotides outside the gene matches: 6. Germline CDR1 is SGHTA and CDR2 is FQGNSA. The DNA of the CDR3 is TGTGCCAGCAGCTTAGCAAGTCGTAGCGGGAGCTACAATGAGCAGTTCTTC. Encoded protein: CASSLASRSGSYNEQFF.

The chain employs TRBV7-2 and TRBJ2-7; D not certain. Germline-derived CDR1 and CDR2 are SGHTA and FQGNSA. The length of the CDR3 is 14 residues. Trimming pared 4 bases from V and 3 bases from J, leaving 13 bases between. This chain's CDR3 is CASSSPLINYEQYF. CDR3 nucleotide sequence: TGTGCCAGCAGCTCCCCACTTATCAACTACGAGCAGTACTTC.

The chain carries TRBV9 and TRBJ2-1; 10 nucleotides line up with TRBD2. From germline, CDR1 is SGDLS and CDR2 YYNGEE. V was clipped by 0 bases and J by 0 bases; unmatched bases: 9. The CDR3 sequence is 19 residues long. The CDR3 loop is CASSVAGLAGVSSYNEQFF. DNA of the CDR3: TGTGCCAGCAGCGTAGCTGGGCTAGCGGGAGTCAGCTCCTACAATGAGCAGTTCTTC. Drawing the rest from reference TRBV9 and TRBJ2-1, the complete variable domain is DSGVTQTPKHLITATGQRVTLRCSPRSGDLSVYWYQQSLDQGLQFLIQYYNGEERAKGNILERFSAQQFPDLHSELNLSSLELGDSALYFCASSVAGLAGVSSYNEQFFGPGTRLTVL.

CDR3 nucleotides: TGTGCCAGCAGCTTAATTGTACTGAGTCTAGCGAAGGATGAGCAGTTCTTC. This codes for CASSLIVLSLAKDEQFF. This chain uses TRBV7-9 with TRBJ2-1; possible D gene TRBD2, 6 bases. The CDR3 runs 17 residues. The ends were cut back, 2 bases at V and 8 bases at J, with 22 bases in the middle. Germline values: CDR1 SEHNR, CDR2 FQNEAQ (reference sequence).

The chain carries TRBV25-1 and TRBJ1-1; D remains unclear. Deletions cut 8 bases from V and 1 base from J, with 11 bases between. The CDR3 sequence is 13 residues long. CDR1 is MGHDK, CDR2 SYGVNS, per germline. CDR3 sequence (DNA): TGTGCCAGCCGCCGGACCGAGAACACTGAAGCTTTCTTT. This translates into CASRRTENTEAFF.

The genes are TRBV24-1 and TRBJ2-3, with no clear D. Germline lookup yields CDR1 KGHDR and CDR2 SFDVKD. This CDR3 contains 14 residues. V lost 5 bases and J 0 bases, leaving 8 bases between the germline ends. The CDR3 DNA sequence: TGTGCCACCAGTGGGGCTCGGAGCACAGATACGCAGTATTTT. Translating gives CATSGARSTDTQYF.

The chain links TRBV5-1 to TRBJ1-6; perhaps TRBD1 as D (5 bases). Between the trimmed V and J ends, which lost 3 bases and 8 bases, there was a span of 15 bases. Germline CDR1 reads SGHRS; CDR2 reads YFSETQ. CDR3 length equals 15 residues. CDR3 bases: TGCGCCAGCAGCTCCGGGGCGTTGGGGGATTCACCCCTCCACTTT. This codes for CASSSGALGDSPLHF.

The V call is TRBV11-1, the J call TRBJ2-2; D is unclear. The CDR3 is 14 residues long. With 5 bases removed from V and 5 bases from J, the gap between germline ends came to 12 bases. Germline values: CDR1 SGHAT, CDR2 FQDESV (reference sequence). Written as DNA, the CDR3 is TGTGCCAGCAGCCTCCTCAAGACTACCGGGGAGCTGTTTTTT. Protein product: CASSLLKTTGELFF.

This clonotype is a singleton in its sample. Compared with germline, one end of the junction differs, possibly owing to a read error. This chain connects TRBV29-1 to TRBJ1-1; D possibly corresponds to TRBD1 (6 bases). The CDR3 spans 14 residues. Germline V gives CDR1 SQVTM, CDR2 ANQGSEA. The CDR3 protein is CSAAIGQLNIEAFF. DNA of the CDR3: TGCAGCGCAGCAATCGGACAGTTGAACATTGAAGCTTTCTTT.

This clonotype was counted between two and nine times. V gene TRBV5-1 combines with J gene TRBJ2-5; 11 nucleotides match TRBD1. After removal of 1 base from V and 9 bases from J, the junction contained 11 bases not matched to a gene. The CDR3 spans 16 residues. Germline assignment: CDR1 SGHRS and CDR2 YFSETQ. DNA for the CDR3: TGCGCCAGCAGCTTGTGGACAGGGGGCCCAGGAGGGTCCCAGTACTTC. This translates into CASSLWTGGPGGSQYF.

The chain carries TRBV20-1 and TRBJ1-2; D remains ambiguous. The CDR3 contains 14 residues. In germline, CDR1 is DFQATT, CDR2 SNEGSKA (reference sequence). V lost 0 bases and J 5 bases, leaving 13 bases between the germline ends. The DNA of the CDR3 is TGCAGTGCTAGAGATAGCGCAGGAGTTTATGGCTACACCTTC. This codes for CSARDSAGVYGYTF.

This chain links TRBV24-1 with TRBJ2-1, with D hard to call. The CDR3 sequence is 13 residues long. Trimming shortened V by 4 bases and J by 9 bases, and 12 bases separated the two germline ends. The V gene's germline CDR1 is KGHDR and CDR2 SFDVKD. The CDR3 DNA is TGTGCCACCAGTGACCCGAACCTTAGTGAGCAGTTCTTC. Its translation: CATSDPNLSEQFF.

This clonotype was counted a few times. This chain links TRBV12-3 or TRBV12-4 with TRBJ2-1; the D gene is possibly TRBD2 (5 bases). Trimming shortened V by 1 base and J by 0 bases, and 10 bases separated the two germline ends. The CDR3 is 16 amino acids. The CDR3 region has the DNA TGTGCCAGCAGTTTAGGTCGAGGGAGCTCCTACAATGAGCAGTTCTTC. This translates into CASSLGRGSSYNEQFF.

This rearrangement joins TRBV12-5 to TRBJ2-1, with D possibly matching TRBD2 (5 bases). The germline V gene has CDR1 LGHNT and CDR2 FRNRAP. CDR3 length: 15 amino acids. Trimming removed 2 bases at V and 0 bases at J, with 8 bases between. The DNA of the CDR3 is TGTGCTAGTGGTTTGACTAGAAGCTCCTACAATGAGCAGTTCTTC. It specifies CASGLTRSSYNEQFF.

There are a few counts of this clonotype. CDR3: CAWEPGQGSDEQFF. DNA for the CDR3: TGTGCCTGGGAACCGGGACAGGGTAGCGATGAGCAGTTCTTC. This sequence joins TRBV30 and TRBJ2-1; TRBD1 matches at 9 bases. Germline trimming cut 5 bases from V and 8 bases from J; bases unmatched to any gene: 10. This CDR3 region has 14 residues. Per germline, CDR1 GTSNPN and CDR2 SVGIG (reference sequence). Full variable domain (missing parts from reference TRBV30 and TRBJ2-1): SQTIHQWPATLVQPVGSPLSLECTVEGTSNPNLYWYRQAAGRGLQLLFYSVGIGQISSEVPQNLSASRPQDRQFILSSKKLLLSDSGFYLCAWEPGQGSDEQFFGPGTRLTVL.

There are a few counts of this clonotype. CDR3 protein: CSARAGTVDTQYF. The CDR3, as DNA: TGCAGTGCTAGGGCCGGGACAGTAGATACGCAGTATTTT. This chain uses TRBV20-1 with TRBJ2-3; 7 bases match TRBD1. The CDR3 runs 13 residues. Germline V gives CDR1 DFQATT, CDR2 SNEGSKA (reference sequence). Germline trimming cut 3 bases from V and 5 bases from J; bases unmatched to any gene: 5.

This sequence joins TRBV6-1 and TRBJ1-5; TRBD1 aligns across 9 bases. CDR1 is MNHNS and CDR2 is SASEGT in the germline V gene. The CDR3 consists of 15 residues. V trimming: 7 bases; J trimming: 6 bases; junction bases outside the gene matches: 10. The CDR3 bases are TGTGCCAGCACCCTGGGACAGGGTTTTCGTCAGCCCCAGCATTTT. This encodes CASTLGQGFRQPQHF.

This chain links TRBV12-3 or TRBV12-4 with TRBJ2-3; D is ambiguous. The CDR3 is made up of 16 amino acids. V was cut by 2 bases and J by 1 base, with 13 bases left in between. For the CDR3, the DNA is TGTGCCAGCAGTTTAAAATTAGGCGGAGGCACAGATACGCAGTATTTT. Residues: CASSLKLGGGTDTQYF.

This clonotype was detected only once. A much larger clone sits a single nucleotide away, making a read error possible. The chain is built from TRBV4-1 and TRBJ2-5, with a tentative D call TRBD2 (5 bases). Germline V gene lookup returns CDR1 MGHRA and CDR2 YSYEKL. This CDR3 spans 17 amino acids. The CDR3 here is CTSSQPLAFGDQETQYF. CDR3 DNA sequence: TGCACCAGCAGCCAACCCTTGGCTTTCGGGGACCAAGAGACCCAGTACTTC.

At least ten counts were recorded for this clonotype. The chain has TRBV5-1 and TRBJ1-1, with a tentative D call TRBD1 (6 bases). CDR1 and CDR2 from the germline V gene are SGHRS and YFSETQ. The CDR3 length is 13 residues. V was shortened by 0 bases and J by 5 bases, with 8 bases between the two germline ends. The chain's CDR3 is CASSLDQGTEAFF. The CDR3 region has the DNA TGCGCCAGCAGCTTGGATCAGGGGACTGAAGCTTTCTTT.

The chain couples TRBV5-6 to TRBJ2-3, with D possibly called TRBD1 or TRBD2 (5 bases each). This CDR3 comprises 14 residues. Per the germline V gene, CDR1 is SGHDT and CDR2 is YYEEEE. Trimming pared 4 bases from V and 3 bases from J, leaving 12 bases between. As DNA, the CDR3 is TGTGCCAGCAGCGCCGGGGCTTTTACAGATACGCAGTATTTT. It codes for CASSAGAFTDTQYF.

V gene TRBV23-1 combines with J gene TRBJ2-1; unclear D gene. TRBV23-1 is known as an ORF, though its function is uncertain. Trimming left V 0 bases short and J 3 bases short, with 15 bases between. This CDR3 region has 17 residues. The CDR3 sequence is CASSQSRRQGIYNEQFF. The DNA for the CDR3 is TGCGCCAGCAGTCAATCAAGGAGACAAGGAATCTACAATGAGCAGTTCTTC.

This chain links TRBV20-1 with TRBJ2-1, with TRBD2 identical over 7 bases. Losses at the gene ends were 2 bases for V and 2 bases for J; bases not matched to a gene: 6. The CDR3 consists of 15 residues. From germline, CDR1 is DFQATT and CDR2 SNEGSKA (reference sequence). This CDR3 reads CSARPSGSTYNEQFF. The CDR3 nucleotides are TGCAGTGCTAGACCTAGCGGTAGCACCTACAATGAGCAGTTCTTC.